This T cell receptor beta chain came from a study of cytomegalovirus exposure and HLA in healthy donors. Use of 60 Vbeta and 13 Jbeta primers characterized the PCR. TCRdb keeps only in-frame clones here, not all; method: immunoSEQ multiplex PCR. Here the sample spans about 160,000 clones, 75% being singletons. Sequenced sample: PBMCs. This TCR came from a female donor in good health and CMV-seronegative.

The CDR3 DNA reads TGTGCCTGGAGTTCAGGGACAGGGCTTAACTATGGCTACACCTTC. It encodes CAWSSGTGLNYGYTF. The rearrangement joins TRBV30 to TRBJ1-2; TRBD1 matches 9 bases. Germline values: CDR1 GTSNPN, CDR2 SVGIG (reference sequence). CDR3 length: 15 residues. V shed 2 bases, J shed 1 base, and the junction held 5 bases outside the gene matches.